This T cell receptor (beta chain) comes out of a study of blood T cell repertoires in COVID-19. Repertoires were generated with immunoSEQ multiplex PCR, while TCRdb's copy carries only in-frame clones and drops some. Of approximately 70,000 clones listed, approximately 79% are singletons. The CDR3 is 17 residues long. Germline lookup yields CDR1 MGHRA and CDR2 YSYEKL. With 4 bases removed from V and 0 bases from J, the gap between germline ends came to 19 bases. Source material: peripheral blood. The receptor comes from a man aged 55 to 70 with active or convalescent COVID-19. The rearrangement joins TRBV4-1 to TRBJ2-7; TRBD1 might be the D (6 bases). In DNA form, the CDR3 reads TGCGCCAGCAGCCTACTTACTGGACAGTCTTACTCCTACGAGCAGTACTTC. Amino acid sequence: CASSLLTGQSYSYEQYF.